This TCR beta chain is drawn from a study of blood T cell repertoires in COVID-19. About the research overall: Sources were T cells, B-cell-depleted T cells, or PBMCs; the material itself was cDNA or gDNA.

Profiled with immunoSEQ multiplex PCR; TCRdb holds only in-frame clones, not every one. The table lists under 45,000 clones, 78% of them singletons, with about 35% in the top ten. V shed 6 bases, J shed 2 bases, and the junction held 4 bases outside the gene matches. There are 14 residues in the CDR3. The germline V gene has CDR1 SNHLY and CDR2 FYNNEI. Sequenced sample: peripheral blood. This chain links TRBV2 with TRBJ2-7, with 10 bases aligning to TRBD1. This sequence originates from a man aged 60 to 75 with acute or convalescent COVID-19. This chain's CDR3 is CASSGQGGTYEQYF. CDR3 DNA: TGTGCCAGCAGCGGACAGGGGGGGACCTACGAGCAGTACTTC.